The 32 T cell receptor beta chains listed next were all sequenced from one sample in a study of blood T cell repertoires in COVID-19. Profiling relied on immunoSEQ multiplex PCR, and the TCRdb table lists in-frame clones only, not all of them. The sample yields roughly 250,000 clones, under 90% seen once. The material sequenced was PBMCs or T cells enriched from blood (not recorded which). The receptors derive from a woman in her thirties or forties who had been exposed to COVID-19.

The CDR3 sequence: CASSAGTGGAGQPQHF. As DNA, the CDR3 is TGTGCCAGCAGTGCGGGGACAGGGGGCGCCGGTCAGCCCCAGCATTTT. This chain joins TRBV2 and TRBJ1-5; 12 bases are a match to TRBD1. The V segment lost 4 bases and the J segment 6 bases; nucleotides outside the gene matches: 7. The V gene's germline CDR1 is SNHLY and CDR2 FYNNEI. This CDR3 contains 16 residues.

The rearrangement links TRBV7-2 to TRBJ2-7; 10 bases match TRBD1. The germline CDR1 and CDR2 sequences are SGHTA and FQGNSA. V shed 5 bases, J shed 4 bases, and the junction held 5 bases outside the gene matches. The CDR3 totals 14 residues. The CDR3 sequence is CASSPDRGRYEQYF. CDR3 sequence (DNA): TGTGCCAGCAGCCCTGACAGGGGGCGGTACGAGCAGTACTTC.

As DNA, the CDR3 is TGTGCCAGCCGCCTCACTTCGGGTGAAAAACTGTTTTTT. Its protein product is CASRLTSGEKLFF. The J gene is TRBJ1-4, the V gene TRBV18; D gene unclear. Trimming removed 8 bases from V and 7 bases from J, with 14 bases in between. Germline CDR1 is KGHSH and CDR2 is LQKENI. This CDR3 comprises 13 residues.

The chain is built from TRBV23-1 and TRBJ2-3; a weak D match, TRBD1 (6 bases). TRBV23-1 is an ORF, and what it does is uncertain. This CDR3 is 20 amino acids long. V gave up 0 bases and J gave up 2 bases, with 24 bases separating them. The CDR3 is CASSQSEVVDWGRDTDTQYF. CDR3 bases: TGCGCCAGCAGTCAATCGGAGGTTGTAGATTGGGGGCGCGACACAGATACGCAGTATTTT.

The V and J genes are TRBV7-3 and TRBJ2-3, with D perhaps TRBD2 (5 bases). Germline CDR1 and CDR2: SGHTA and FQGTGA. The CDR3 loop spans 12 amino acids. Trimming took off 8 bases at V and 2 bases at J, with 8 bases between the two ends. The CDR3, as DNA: TGTGCCAGCCGGGATAACACAGATACGCAGTATTTT. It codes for CASRDNTDTQYF.

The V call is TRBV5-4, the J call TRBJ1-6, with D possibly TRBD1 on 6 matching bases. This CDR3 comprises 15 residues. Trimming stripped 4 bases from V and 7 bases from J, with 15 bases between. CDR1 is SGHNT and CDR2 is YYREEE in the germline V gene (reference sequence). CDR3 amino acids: CASSQDGQPNSPLHF. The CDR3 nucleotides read TGTGCCAGCAGCCAGGACGGACAGCCCAATTCACCCCTCCACTTT.

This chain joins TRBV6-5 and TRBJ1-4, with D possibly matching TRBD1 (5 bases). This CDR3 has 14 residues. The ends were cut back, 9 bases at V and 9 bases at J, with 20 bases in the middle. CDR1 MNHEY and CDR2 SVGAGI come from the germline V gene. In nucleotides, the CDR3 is TGTGCCAGTTCAAATGGGGGGGGGTCAAAAAAACTGTTTTTT. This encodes CASSNGGGSKKLFF.

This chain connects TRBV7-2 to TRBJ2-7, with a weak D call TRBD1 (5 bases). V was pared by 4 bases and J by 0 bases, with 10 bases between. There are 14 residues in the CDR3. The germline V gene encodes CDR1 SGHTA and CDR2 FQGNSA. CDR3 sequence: CASSSQGSSYEQYF. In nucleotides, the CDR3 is TGTGCCAGCAGCTCCCAGGGAAGCTCCTACGAGCAGTACTTC.

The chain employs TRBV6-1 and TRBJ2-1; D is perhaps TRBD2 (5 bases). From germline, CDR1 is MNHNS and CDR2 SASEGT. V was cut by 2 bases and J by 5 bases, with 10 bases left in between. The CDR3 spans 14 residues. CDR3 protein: CASSEFTGNNEQFF. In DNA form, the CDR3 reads TGTGCCAGCAGTGAATTCACGGGGAACAATGAGCAGTTCTTC.

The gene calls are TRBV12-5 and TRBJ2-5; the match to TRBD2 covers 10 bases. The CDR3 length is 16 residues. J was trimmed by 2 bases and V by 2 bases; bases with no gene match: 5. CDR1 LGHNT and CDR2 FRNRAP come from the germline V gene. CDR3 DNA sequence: TGTGCTAGTGGTTTGTTAGCGGGGGGACTACAAGAGACCCAGTACTTC. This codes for CASGLLAGGLQETQYF.

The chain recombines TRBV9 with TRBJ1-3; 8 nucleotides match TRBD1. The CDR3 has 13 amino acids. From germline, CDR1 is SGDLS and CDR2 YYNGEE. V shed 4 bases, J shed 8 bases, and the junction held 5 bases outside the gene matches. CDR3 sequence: CASSQTGVHTIYF. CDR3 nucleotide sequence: TGTGCCAGCAGCCAGACAGGGGTTCACACCATATATTTT.

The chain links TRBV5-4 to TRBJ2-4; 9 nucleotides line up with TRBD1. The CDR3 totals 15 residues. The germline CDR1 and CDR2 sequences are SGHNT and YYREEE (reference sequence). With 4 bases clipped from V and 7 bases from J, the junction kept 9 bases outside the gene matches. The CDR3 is CASSRQQGAENIQYF. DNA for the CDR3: TGTGCCAGCAGCCGGCAACAGGGGGCAGAGAACATTCAGTACTTC.

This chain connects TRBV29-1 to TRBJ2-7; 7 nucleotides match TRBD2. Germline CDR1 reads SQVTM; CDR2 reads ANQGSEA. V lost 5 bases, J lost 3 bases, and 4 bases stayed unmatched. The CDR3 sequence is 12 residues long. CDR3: CSVPRGDYEQYF. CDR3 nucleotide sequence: TGCAGCGTTCCCCGGGGGGACTACGAGCAGTACTTC.

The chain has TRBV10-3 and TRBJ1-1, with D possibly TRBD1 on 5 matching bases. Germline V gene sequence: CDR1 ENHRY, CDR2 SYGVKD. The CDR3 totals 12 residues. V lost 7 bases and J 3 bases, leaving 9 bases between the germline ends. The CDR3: CAIKQGDTEAFF. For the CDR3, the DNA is TGTGCCATCAAGCAGGGCGACACTGAAGCTTTCTTT.

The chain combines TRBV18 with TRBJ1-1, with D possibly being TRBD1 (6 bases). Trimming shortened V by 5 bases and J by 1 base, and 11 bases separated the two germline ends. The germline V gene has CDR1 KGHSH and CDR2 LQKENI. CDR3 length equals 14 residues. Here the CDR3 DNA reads TGTGCCAGCTCATCCTCGACAGGGAACACTGAAGCTTTCTTT. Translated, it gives CASSSSTGNTEAFF.

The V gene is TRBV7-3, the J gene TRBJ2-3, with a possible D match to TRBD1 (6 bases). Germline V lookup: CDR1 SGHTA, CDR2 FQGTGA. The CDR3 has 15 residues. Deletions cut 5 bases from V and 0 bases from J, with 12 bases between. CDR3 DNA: TGTGCCAGCAGCAGGGACACCAGAAGCACAGATACGCAGTATTTT. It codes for CASSRDTRSTDTQYF. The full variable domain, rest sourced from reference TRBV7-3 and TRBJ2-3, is GAGVSQTPSNKVTEKGKYVELRCDPISGHTALYWYRQSLGQGPEFLIYFQGTGAADDSGLPNDRFFAVRPEGSVSTLKIQRTERGDSAVYLCASSRDTRSTDTQYFGPGTRLTVL.

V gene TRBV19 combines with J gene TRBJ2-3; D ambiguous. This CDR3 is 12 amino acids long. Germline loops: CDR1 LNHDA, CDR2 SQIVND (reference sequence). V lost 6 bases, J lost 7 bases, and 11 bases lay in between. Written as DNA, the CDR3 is TGTGCCAGTAGGGCAGATATACATACGCAGTATTTT. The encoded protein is CASRADIHTQYF.

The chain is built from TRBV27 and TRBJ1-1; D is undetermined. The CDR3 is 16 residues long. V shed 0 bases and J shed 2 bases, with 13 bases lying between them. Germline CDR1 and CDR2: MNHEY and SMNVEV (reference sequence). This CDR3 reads CASSLSPGRSNTEAFF. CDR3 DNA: TGTGCCAGCAGTTTATCCCCCGGGAGGAGTAACACTGAAGCTTTCTTT.

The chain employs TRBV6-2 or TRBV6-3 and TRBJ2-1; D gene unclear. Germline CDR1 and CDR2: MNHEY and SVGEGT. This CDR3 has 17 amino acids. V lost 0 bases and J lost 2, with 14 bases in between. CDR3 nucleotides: TGTGCCAGCAGTTACTCGATCAACAACATTACCTACAATGAGCAGTTCTTC. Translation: CASSYSINNITYNEQFF.

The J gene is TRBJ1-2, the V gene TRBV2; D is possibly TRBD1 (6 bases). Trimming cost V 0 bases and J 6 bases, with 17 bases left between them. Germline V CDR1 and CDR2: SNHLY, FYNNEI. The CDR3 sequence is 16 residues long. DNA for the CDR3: TGTGCCAGCAGTGAAGCGCTTGCAGGGGAAACAGATGGCTACACCTTC. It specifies CASSEALAGETDGYTF.

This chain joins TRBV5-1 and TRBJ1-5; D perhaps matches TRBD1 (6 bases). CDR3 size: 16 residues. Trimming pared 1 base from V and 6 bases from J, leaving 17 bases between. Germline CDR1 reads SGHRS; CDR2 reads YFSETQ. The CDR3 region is CASSLSPVGGGQPQHF. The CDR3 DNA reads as TGCGCCAGCAGCTTGTCTCCAGTAGGGGGGGGTCAGCCCCAGCATTTT.

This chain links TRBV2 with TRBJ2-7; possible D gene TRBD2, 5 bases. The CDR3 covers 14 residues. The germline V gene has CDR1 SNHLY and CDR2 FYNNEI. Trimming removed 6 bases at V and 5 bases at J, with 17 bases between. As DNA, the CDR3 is TGTGCCAGCAGGCCGGTAGAGGGTTCCAACGAGCAGTACTTC. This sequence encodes CASRPVEGSNEQYF.

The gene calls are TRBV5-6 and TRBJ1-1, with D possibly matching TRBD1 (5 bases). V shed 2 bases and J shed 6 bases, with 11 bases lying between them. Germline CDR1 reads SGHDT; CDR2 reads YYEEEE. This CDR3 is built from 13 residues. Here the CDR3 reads CASSFSRQPEAFF. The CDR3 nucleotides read TGTGCCAGCAGCTTTAGCCGACAGCCTGAAGCTTTCTTT.

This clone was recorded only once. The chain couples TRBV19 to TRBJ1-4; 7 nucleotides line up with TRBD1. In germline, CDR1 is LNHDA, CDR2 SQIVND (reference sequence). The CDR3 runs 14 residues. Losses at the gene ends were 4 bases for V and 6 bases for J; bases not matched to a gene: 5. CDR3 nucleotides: TGTGCCAGTAGTAGGGGACAGCGGGATGAAAAACTGTTTTTT. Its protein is CASSRGQRDEKLFF. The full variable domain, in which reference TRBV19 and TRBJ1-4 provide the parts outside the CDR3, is DGGITQSPKYLFRKEGQNVTLSCEQNLNHDAMYWYRQDPGQGLRLIYYSQIVNDFQKGDIAEGYSVSREKKESFPLTVTSAQKNPTAFYLCASSRGQRDEKLFFGSGTQLSVL.

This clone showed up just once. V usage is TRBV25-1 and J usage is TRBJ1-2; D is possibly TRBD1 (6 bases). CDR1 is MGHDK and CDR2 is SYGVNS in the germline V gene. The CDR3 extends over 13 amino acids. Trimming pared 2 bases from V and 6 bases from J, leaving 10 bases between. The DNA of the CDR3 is TGTGCCAGCAGTGAACCGGACAGCCATGGCTACACCTTC. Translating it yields CASSEPDSHGYTF.

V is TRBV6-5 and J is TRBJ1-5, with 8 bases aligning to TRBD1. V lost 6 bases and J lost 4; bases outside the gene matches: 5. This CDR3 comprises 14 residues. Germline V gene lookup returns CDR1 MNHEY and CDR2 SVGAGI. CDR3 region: CASSRTGRNQPQHF. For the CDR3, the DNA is TGTGCCAGCAGCAGGACAGGGAGGAATCAGCCCCAGCATTTT.

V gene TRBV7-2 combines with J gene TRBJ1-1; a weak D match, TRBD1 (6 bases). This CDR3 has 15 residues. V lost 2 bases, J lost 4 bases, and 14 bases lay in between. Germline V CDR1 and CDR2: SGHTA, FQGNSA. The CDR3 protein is CASSLTGTTGTEAFF. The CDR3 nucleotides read TGTGCCAGCAGCTTAACCGGGACAACTGGCACTGAAGCTTTCTTT. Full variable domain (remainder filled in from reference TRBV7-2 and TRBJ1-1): GAGVSQSPSNKVTEKGKDVELRCDPISGHTALYWYRQSLGQGLEFLIYFQGNSAPDKSGLPSDRFSAERTGGSVSTLTIQRTQQEDSAVYLCASSLTGTTGTEAFFGQGTRLTVV.

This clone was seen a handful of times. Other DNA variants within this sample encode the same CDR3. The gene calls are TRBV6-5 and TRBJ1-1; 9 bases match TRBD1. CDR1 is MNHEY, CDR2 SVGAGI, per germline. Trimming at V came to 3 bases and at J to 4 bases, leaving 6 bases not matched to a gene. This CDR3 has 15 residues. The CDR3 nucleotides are TGTGCCAGCAGTTATTCAGGGACAGGGACCACTGAAGCTTTCTTT. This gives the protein CASSYSGTGTTEAFF.

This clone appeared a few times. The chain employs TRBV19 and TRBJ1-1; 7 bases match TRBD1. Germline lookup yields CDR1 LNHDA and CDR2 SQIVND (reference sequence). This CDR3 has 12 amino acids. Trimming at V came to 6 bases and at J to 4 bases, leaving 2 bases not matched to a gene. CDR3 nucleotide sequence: TGTGCCAGTAGAGGGGGCGGCACTGAAGCTTTCTTT. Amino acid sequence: CASRGGGTEAFF.

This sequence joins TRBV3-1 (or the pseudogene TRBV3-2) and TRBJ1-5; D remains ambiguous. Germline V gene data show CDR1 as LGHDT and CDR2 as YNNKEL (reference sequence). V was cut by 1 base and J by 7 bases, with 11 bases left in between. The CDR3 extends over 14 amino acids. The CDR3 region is CASSQAGVTQPQHF. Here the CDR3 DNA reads TGTGCCAGCAGCCAAGCCGGGGTTACCCAGCCCCAGCATTTT.

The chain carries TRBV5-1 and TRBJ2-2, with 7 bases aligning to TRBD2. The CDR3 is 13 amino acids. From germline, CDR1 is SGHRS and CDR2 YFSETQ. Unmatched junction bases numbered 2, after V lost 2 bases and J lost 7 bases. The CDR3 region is CASSLRGDGELFF. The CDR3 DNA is TGCGCCAGCAGCTTACGGGGGGACGGGGAGCTGTTTTTT.

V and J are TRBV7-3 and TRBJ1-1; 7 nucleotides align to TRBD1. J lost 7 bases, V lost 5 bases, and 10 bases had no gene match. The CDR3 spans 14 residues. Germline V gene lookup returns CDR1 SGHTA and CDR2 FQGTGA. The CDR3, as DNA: TGTGCCAGCAGCCCCAGACAGGGCTCAATTGAAGCTTTCTTT. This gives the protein CASSPRQGSIEAFF.